The sequence of this T cell receptor beta chain was determined in a study of cytomegalovirus exposure and HLA in healthy donors. The PCR contained 60 Vbeta and 13 Jbeta primers. The assay was immunoSEQ multiplex PCR, and TCRdb's table has in-frame clones only and misses some. Here the sample spans roughly 130,000 clones, under 85% being singletons. The CDR3 has 18 residues. Looked up from germline, CDR1 is SGHDT and CDR2 is YYEEEE. Trimming pared 5 bases from V and 12 bases from J, leaving 35 bases between. The V gene is TRBV5-6, the J gene TRBJ1-2, with TRBD1 as a possible D gene (5 bases). The source material was PBMCs. This sequence originates from a woman between 50 and 59 years old in good health and CMV-seropositive. CDR3 nucleotides: TGTGCCAGCAGATTTGGATGGGGGTTATCGGCCGGGTCGGGGGGGAACACCTTC. Its translation: CASRFGWGLSAGSGGNTF.